This T cell receptor (beta chain) appears in the sequencing data of a study of blood T cell repertoires in COVID-19. Only in-frame clones appear in the TCRdb table, and some are missing; sequencing was by immunoSEQ multiplex PCR. Counted here are about 52,000 clones, 65% to 90% occurring once; the ten biggest clones make up about 10%. Germline V lookup: CDR1 KGHSH, CDR2 LQKENI. Trimming took 3 bases from V and 0 from J, leaving 14 bases between them. The CDR3 sequence is 16 residues long. The source material was peripheral blood. This sequence was found in a human donor in a cohort sampled during active COVID-19. This sequence joins TRBV18 and TRBJ1-2; D may be TRBD1 (6 bases). CDR3 loop: CASSPQQGLTNYGYTF. DNA of the CDR3: TGTGCCAGCTCACCGCAACAGGGATTAACTAACTATGGCTACACCTTC.